The clone carrying this T cell receptor (beta chain) was seen a handful of times. The antigen is unknown. V was clipped by 0 bases and J by 7 bases; unmatched bases: 5. Germline V gene lookup returns CDR1 SQVTM and CDR2 ANQGSEA. The CDR3 extends over 15 amino acids. These data come from a study of blood T cells in healthy people across ages. Sample-barcoded 5' priming and a J-beta primer mix drove a second PCR of roughly 6 to 12 cycles. A template-switch adaptor that had 12 random nucleotides put a tag on each cDNA molecule. Each CDR3 protein gets one entry after TCRdb re-called the 5' RACE reads with MiXCR. The sample lists more than 800,000 distinct CDR3 sequences; about 28% were seen once. Study-level results: Since the PBMCs were unsorted, naive and antigen-experienced cells could not be conclusively compared. There was a strong correlation between TCR beta diversity and naive T cell percentage.

This clonotype was sampled from a woman aged 80 or over in good health. This chain joins TRBV29-1 and TRBJ2-2; 10 bases are a match to TRBD1. Sequenced sample: blood. Here the CDR3 DNA reads TGCAGCGTTGAAGATGCGACAGGGGGCTTCGGGGAGCTGTTTTTT. Protein sequence: CSVEDATGGFGELFF.